The 10 T cell receptor beta chains reported below all come from one sample, sequenced in a study of T-cell reconstitution after alpha-beta-depleted transplantation in children. Unique molecular identifiers were used to barcode this TCRbeta library. TCRdb independently ran MiXCR on the PCR reads; one entry per CDR3 protein. The sample lists about 27,000 distinct CDR3 sequences; 18% were seen once. The starting material was PBMCs, mostly from graft donor cells, obtained 60 days after TCRalphabeta/CD19-depleted stem cell transplant. These receptors were collected from a male patient between 2 and 10 years old who had a stem cell transplant for acute lymphoblastic leukemia, so the T cells may come from the graft donor.

This clonotype was seen ten or more times. The J gene is TRBJ2-5, the V gene TRBV4-2; 8 bases are shared with TRBD2. The CDR3 covers 16 residues. CDR1 LGHNA and CDR2 YNFKEQ come from the germline V gene. V shed 1 base, J shed 4 bases, and the junction held 8 bases outside the gene matches. The CDR3 DNA reads TGTGCCAGCAGCCAAGTCGCACTAGCGGAGGCAGAGACCCAGTACTTC. Amino acid sequence: CASSQVALAEAETQYF.

This clonotype was seen ten or more times. This rearrangement joins TRBV6-5 to TRBJ1-2; D remains ambiguous. Trimming took off 8 bases at V and 7 bases at J, with 11 bases between the two ends. The CDR3 spans 11 residues. Germline CDR1 MNHEY, CDR2 SVGAGI. Written as DNA, the CDR3 is TGTGCCAGCCTTGACTCGATTGGCTACACCTTC. This gives the protein CASLDSIGYTF.

This chain uses TRBV7-9 with TRBJ2-1, with 12 nucleotides matching TRBD2. The germline V gene has CDR1 SEHNR and CDR2 FQNEAQ (reference sequence). The CDR3 covers 16 residues. V was pared by 5 bases and J by 6 bases, with 8 bases of the junction left unmatched. The CDR3 bases are TGTGCCAGCAGCCCCCTCAGGACTAGCGGGATCAATGAGCAGTTCTTC. This sequence encodes CASSPLRTSGINEQFF.

This clonotype is categorized as medium-sized (0.01 to 0.1%). The V and J genes are TRBV12-3 or TRBV12-4 and TRBJ2-3, with TRBD2 matching 8 bases. J lost 8 bases, V lost 6 bases, and 7 bases had no gene match. This CDR3 is built from 13 residues. In DNA, the CDR3 is TGTGCCAGCAGACCCGGGACTAGTGTTACGCAGTATTTT. Amino acids: CASRPGTSVTQYF.

In this sample, this clonotype turned up many times. This chain uses TRBV5-1 with TRBJ1-5, with D tentatively TRBD1 (5 bases). This CDR3 is 15 amino acids long. Deletions cut 1 base from V and 5 bases from J, with 13 bases between. CDR1 is SGHRS and CDR2 is YFSETQ in the germline V gene. The CDR3 loop reads CASSLRGDMYQPQHF. CDR3 in DNA: TGCGCCAGCAGCTTGAGAGGGGATATGTATCAGCCCCAGCATTTT. The full variable domain, with the rest looked up from reference TRBV5-1 and TRBJ1-5, is KAGVTQTPRYLIKTRGQQVTLSCSPISGHRSVSWYQQTPGQGLQFLFEYFSETQRNKGNFPGRFSGRQFSNSRSEMNVSTLELGDSALYLCASSLRGDMYQPQHFGDGTRLSIL.

The DNA of the CDR3 is TGCAGTGCTAGAGATGTTAGCGGGAGACTAAACGAGCAGTACTTC. It yields the protein CSARDVSGRLNEQYF. The V call is TRBV20-1, the J call TRBJ2-7; 9 bases fit TRBD2. The CDR3 covers 15 residues. Trimming cost V 0 bases and J 5 bases; bases outside gene matches: 8. Per germline, CDR1 DFQATT and CDR2 SNEGSKA (reference sequence).

At least ten counts were recorded for this clonotype. The chain links TRBV7-2 to TRBJ2-1, with TRBD2 matching 7 bases. V lost 7 bases, J lost 2 bases, and 11 bases stayed unmatched. Per germline, CDR1 SGHTA and CDR2 FQGNSA. This CDR3 is built from 16 residues. The CDR3 region is CASKVEAGIAYNEQFF. The CDR3 region has the DNA TGTGCCAGCAAGGTGGAAGCGGGGATCGCCTACAATGAGCAGTTCTTC.

The chain employs TRBV5-6 and TRBJ2-7, with D tentatively TRBD1 (6 bases). CDR3 length: 15 amino acids. Trimming took off 2 bases at V and 2 bases at J, with 14 bases between the two ends. Germline assignment: CDR1 SGHDT and CDR2 YYEEEE. CDR3 DNA sequence: TGTGCCAGCAGCTTCAGCGACAGGATCCCCTACGAGCAGTACTTC. Its translation is CASSFSDRIPYEQYF.

This clonotype was seen a handful of times. The chain employs TRBV5-1 and TRBJ2-5, with 8 bases aligning to TRBD2. Germline lookup yields CDR1 SGHRS and CDR2 YFSETQ. The junction had 14 bases not matched to a gene; V was cut back by 4 bases and J by 3 bases. The CDR3 runs 17 residues. Here the CDR3 DNA reads TGCGCCAGCAGCAGGGGGGTGCGGAACGGGGGGGAAGAGACCCAGTACTTC. As protein: CASSRGVRNGGEETQYF.

At least ten counts were recorded for this clonotype. This rearrangement joins TRBV29-1 to TRBJ1-5, with a possible D match to TRBD1 (5 bases). Germline CDR1 SQVTM, CDR2 ANQGSEA. This CDR3 contains 13 residues. V lost 4 bases and J 3 bases, leaving 10 bases between the germline ends. This CDR3 is CSVVAGTNQPQHF. The CDR3 DNA follows: TGCAGCGTTGTAGCGGGGACCAATCAGCCCCAGCATTTT.